This T cell receptor (beta chain) was captured by sequencing in a study of Ad26.COV2.S vaccination and SARS-CoV-2 variants (dated by TCRdb to the early 2020s). A note on the overall study: Donors in the vaccine arm were drawn from COV1001, a phase I-IIa trial of Ad26.COV2.S in healthy adults that was multicentre, randomized, double-blind and placebo-controlled. TCRbeta repertoire sequencing served as the tool for gauging how specific and how broad the SARS-CoV-2-reactive T cell receptors were following Ad26.COV2.S vaccination. Dosing of Ad26.COV2.S was intramuscular, at either 5x10^10 or 1x10^11 viral particles, delivered as one shot or as two shots spaced 56 days apart. The TCR-sequenced set comprised around 30 samples: around 20 Ad26.COV2.S vaccine recipients, 5 placebo recipients and 8 SARS-CoV-2 convalescent individuals. Investigators remained blinded to trial group allocation during experiments and outcome assessment. Participants in the trial were split at random into five groups of five each, receiving low-dose or high-dose Ad26.COV2.S once or twice, or else placebo on both occasions. Paper-wide results and their limitations: Higher spike-specific TCR breadth was observed in Ad26.COV2.S recipients than in placebo recipients (P = 0.0014). Vaccine and placebo recipients had similar non-spike TCR breadth, a finding consistent with the vaccine containing only spike. The study was not powered to compare responses between vaccine doses or regimens. Substantial breadth of spike-specific CD8+ and CD4+ T cell responses was reported after vaccination. The authors noted that total T cell responses may have been underestimated by the TCR breadth and depth analyses.

Read against the paper, the sample's treatment or condition label means: roughly 20 received Ad26.COV2.S at low or high dose, single or two shots; roughly 5 received placebo; per-sample allocation not given. For vaccine and placebo recipients, the sequenced repertoires came from samples collected on day 63 after the first injection. Cohort 1b enrolled around 24 adults aged 18-55 years at a single site in Boston, USA, between 29 July and 7 August 2020. Ad26.COV2.S consisted of a replication-incompetent adenovirus type 26 vector by which a prefusion-stabilized SARS-CoV-2 spike protein from the original Wuhan strain was expressed. As regards this clone: What this receptor recognizes is not known. Per-nucleotide qualities are absent, and no much larger clonotype sits a single base away.

The immunoSEQ Assay was used to sequence TCRbeta CDR3 regions. After extraction, genomic DNA underwent amplification by bias-controlled multiplex PCR, followed by high-throughput sequencing. Concerning the study's data processing: Collapsing and filtering of sequences were performed to quantify the absolute abundance of each unique TCRbeta CDR3 region. T cell fraction was estimated by normalizing TCRbeta template counts to usable DNA, which was measured by amplifying reference genes present in all nucleated cells. Repertoire TCRs were annotated as SARS-CoV-2-specific when V gene, CDR3 amino acid sequence and J gene were exactly matched to a known reactive TCR set. The reference SARS-CoV-2 TCR set came from MIRA and was filtered for enrichment in COVID-19-positive ImmuneCODE repertoires, removing public or cross-reactive TCRs. Based on the MIRA antigens, annotated TCRs were further analysed at the level of specific ORF or position within ORF. Breadth was defined as the number of annotated unique rearrangements divided by the total number of unique productive rearrangements, and depth was defined as the summed frequency of the annotated unique rearrangements. TCR breadth was compared between groups using two-sided Wilcoxon rank-sum tests. TCRdb provides this immuneACCESS table in a form limited to in-frame rearrangements. Some clones are lacking; in checked studies, under half of them reflect an unresolved V gene, and why the rest are absent is not known. V, J and clone size reflect that table, while D and trimming were determined from the DNA. The sample table holds 440,000 or so clones, of which 90% were seen once. The leading ten clones occupy around 4.5% of the sample.

The source material was peripheral blood, sampled in a trial of Ad26.COV2.S vaccine versus placebo. This sequence was found in a person aged 18 to 65 who received the Ad26.COV2.S COVID-19 vaccine or a placebo.

The CDR3 sequence is CASRQGAVGGTGELFF. At the DNA level, the sequence is TGTGCCAGCAGACAGGGGGCGGTGGGGGGCACCGGGGAGCTGTTTTTT. The chain uses TRBV27 and TRBJ2-2; the junction holds 9 bases that match TRBD1. For CDR1 and CDR2, the germline V gene (reference sequence) lists MNHEY and SMNVEV. After removal of 6 bases from V and 4 bases from J, the junction retains 9 bases not matched to a gene. From its cysteine to its phenylalanine, the CDR3 spans 16 amino acids. Only CDR3 DNA remains: 48 bases, in frame from the first base.